This T cell receptor (beta chain) was captured in a study of T cell responses to AZD1222 COVID-19 vaccine. Method: immunoSEQ multiplex PCR; TCRdb's copy keeps in-frame clones and lacks some. The data show about 150,000 clones, 90% to 95% seen once. The CDR3 is 15 amino acids. J was trimmed by 2 bases and V by 3 bases; bases with no gene match: 3. The germline gives CDR1 SGHDT, CDR2 YYEEEE. The source was peripheral blood, collected on day 0 of MenACWY control vaccination. This sequence joins TRBV5-6 and TRBJ2-1, with 9 bases matching TRBD2. This receptor was taken from an adult in good health. CDR3 residues: CASSSAGGPYNEQFF. The CDR3 DNA reads TGTGCCAGCAGCTCCGCGGGGGGGCCCTACAATGAGCAGTTCTTC.